The clone carrying this T cell receptor (beta chain) was observed a few times. This record comes from a study of blood T cell repertoires in COVID-19. V lost 5 bases and J lost 4; bases outside the gene matches: 11. Germline V gene data show CDR1 as MDHEN and CDR2 as SYDVKM. This CDR3 has 16 residues. Profiling relied on immunoSEQ multiplex PCR, and the TCRdb table lists in-frame clones only, not all of them. The sample has fewer than 200,000 clones, about four fifths seen once. The TCR sequence derives from a woman older than 75 with acute or convalescent COVID-19. V usage is TRBV28 and J usage is TRBJ1-3, with 7 positions matching TRBD1. The sequenced sample was peripheral blood. CDR3 protein: CASSPPDRVYGNTIYF. The CDR3 nucleotides are TGTGCCAGCAGTCCCCCCGACAGGGTCTACGGAAACACCATATATTTT.